Below, 5 T cell receptor beta chains from the same sample are listed, as sequenced in a study of regulatory T cells in long-lasting Graves disease. As for time point: newly diagnosed GD, antithyroid drugs for less than 3 months. With RNA extracted from PBMCs as input, the TCR library was made. Library construction for TCR beta used iRepertoire HTBI primers and Arm-PCR of CDR3 regions. TCRdb processed the multiplex PCR reads anew with MiXCR; each CDR3 protein has one entry. Of roughly 260,000 distinct CDR3 sequences listed, approximately 18% were seen once; the top ten hold 14%. This same sample was also taken into another study, of T cells in Graves' hyperthyroidism and ophthalmopathy.

The sequencing used peripheral blood mononuclear cells (PBMCs), collected at new diagnosis, from a patient treated with antithyroid drugs. Source of these receptors: a woman aged 25-40 years with Graves disease.

This clonotype has a count of ten or more. The V and J genes are TRBV7-9 and TRBJ2-3; D is undetermined. The CDR3 is made up of 12 amino acids. The germline V gene encodes CDR1 SEHNR and CDR2 FQNEAQ (reference sequence). V was pared by 8 bases and J by 5 bases, with 11 bases between. CDR3: CASSPSVDTQYF. Here the CDR3 DNA reads TGTGCCAGCTCACCATCGGTAGATACGCAGTATTTT.

This clonotype was recorded at least ten times. The rearrangement uses TRBV5-4 and TRBJ2-5, with TRBD2 matching 14 bases. Trimming took 4 bases from V and 2 from J; bases not matched to a gene: 4. Germline V gene data show CDR1 as SGHNT and CDR2 as YYREEE (reference sequence). The CDR3 covers 16 residues. The CDR3 is CASSKRLAGGQETQYF. CDR3 sequence (DNA): TGTGCCAGCAGCAAAAGACTAGCGGGGGGGCAAGAGACCCAGTACTTC.

This clonotype was counted at least ten times. J is TRBJ1-1 and V is TRBV6-2 or TRBV6-3; 8 nucleotides agree with TRBD1. CDR3 length: 15 residues. Germline V gene data show CDR1 as MNHEY and CDR2 as SVGEGT. V dropped 4 bases and J dropped 5; count of bases not matched to a gene: 9. The CDR3 coding sequence is TGTGCCAGCAGTTTTCAAACAGGGGGAGATACTGAAGCTTTCTTT. It encodes CASSFQTGGDTEAFF.

The chain links TRBV20-1 to TRBJ1-4; unclear D gene. The CDR3 is 13 amino acids. The germline CDR1 and CDR2 sequences are DFQATT and SNEGSKA (reference sequence). V was cut by 1 base and J by 6 bases, with 9 bases left in between. This CDR3 reads CSARAVTYEKLFF. CDR3 nucleotides: TGCAGTGCTAGAGCTGTTACGTATGAAAAACTGTTTTTT.

This clonotype was seen ten or more times. The chain employs TRBV5-1 and TRBJ1-1; unclear D gene. The germline CDR1 and CDR2 sequences are SGHRS and YFSETQ. The CDR3 totals 14 residues. The V end was cut by 4 bases, the J end by 0 bases, with 10 bases between. The CDR3 DNA reads TGCGCCAGCAGCATGGACGCCATGAACACTGAAGCTTTCTTT. Translated, it gives CASSMDAMNTEAFF. The whole variable domain, remainder taken from reference TRBV5-1 and TRBJ1-1, is KAGVTQTPRYLIKTRGQQVTLSCSPISGHRSVSWYQQTPGQGLQFLFEYFSETQRNKGNFPGRFSGRQFSNSRSEMNVSTLELGDSALYLCASSMDAMNTEAFFGQGTRLTVV.